These T cell receptor beta chains were read from a single sample in a study of shared clonotypes between healthy human individuals. Data came from immunoSEQ multiplex PCR; TCRdb stores just in-frame clones and leaves some out. The data hold millions of clones, with approximately 90% observed a single time. The source material was naive CD4+ T cells sorted from blood. The origin of the receptors is a man aged 18 to 30 in good health. CDR3s include the opening cysteine and the closing phenylalanine or tryptophan. The D gene is left open where the match is weak. Not every row has a clone size; where given, it reads once, few, many or a size class.

D | J | V | size | CDR3 | DNA
TRBD1 | TRBJ2-1 | TRBV9 | . | CASSAGQVPYNEQFF | TGTGCCAGCAGCGCCGGACAGGTCCCCTACAATGAGCAGTTCTTC
TRBD2 | TRBJ2-3 | TRBV10-2 | . | CASSVTSGGSDTQYF | TGCGCCAGCAGTGTAACTAGCGGGGGTTCAGATACGCAGTATTTT
TRBD2 | TRBJ2-2 | TRBV28 | . | CASSPGLAGIGELFF | TGTGCCAGCAGCCCTGGACTAGCGGGGATCGGGGAGCTGTTTTTT
TRBD1 | TRBJ2-1 | TRBV14 | . | CASSLRDSTSGEQFF | TGTGCCAGCAGCCTCAGGGACAGCACCTCAGGGGAGCAGTTCTTC
. | TRBJ2-2 | TRBV19 | . | CASSALAESNTGELFF | TGTGCCAGTAGCGCCCTAGCTGAGTCGAACACCGGGGAGCTGTTTTTT
. | TRBJ2-5 | TRBV7-6 | . | CASSPTRQETQYF | TGTGCCAGCAGCCCAACCCGCCAAGAGACCCAGTACTTC
TRBD1 | TRBJ2-3 | TRBV6-5 | . | CASTGRGRITDTQYF | TGTGCCAGCACCGGCAGGGGGCGAATCACAGATACGCAGTATTTT
. | TRBJ2-1 | TRBV6-6 | . | CASSYGRGSYNEQFF | TGTGCCAGCAGTTACGGGCGGGGCTCCTACAATGAGCAGTTCTTC
. | TRBJ2-3 | TRBV19 | . | CASSSDLASRRDTQYF | TGTGCCAGTAGTAGCGATTTAGCGTCACGAAGGGATACGCAGTATTTT
TRBD1 | TRBJ1-2 | TRBV4-1 | . | CASSRNDRAFYGYTF | TGCGCCAGCAGCCGGAACGACAGGGCGTTCTATGGCTACACCTTC
. | TRBJ2-7 | TRBV27 | . | CASSRGTEQYF | TGTGCCAGCAGTCGGGGAACCGAGCAGTACTTC
. | TRBJ2-3 | TRBV19 | . | CASSIVADTQYF | TGTGCCAGTAGTATAGTTGCAGATACGCAGTATTTT
TRBD1 | TRBJ2-7 | TRBV18 | . | CASSQPGQGKYEQYF | TGTGCCAGCTCGCAGCCGGGACAGGGAAAATACGAGCAGTACTTC
. | TRBJ1-1 | TRBV9 | . | CASNRDGEAFF | TGTGCCAGCAATCGGGATGGCGAAGCTTTCTTT
. | TRBJ1-2 | TRBV6-5 | . | CASSEGTRYGYTF | TGTGCCAGCAGTGAGGGGACTCGCTATGGCTACACCTTC
. | TRBJ2-5 | TRBV28 | once | CASSLSHRVMGQETQYF | TGTGCCAGCAGCCTTAGCCACAGGGTAATGGGCCAAGAGACCCAGTACTTC
. | TRBJ1-1 | TRBV30 | few | CAWSPGENTEAFF | TGTGCCTGGAGTCCCGGGGAGAACACTGAAGCTTTCTTT
. | TRBJ2-7 | TRBV9 | . | CASSVGQDLFYEQYF | TGTGCCAGCAGCGTAGGGCAGGACCTCTTTTACGAGCAGTACTTC
TRBD1 | TRBJ1-2 | TRBV29-1 | . | CSVGEGAGYGYTF | TGCAGCGTTGGAGAGGGGGCGGGCTATGGCTACACCTTC
. | TRBJ1-1 | TRBV5-1 | . | CASSLSVQGFMNTEAFF | TGCGCCAGCAGCTTGAGTGTACAGGGTTTCATGAACACTGAAGCTTTCTTT
. | TRBJ1-5 | TRBV10-1 | once | CATSEGFNQPQHF | TGCGCCACCTCTGAGGGATTTAATCAGCCCCAGCATTTT
. | TRBJ2-7 | TRBV18 | once | CASSLGTSPSYEQYF | TGTGCCAGCTCACTGGGGACTTCTCCCTCCTACGAGCAGTACTTC
TRBD1 | TRBJ1-1 | TRBV7-9 | . | CASSLVGQGGTEAFF | TGTGCCAGCAGCTTAGTGGGACAGGGTGGAACTGAAGCTTTCTTT